Here is one TCR beta chain with its context. Its antigen is as yet unknown. The V segment lost 6 bases and the J segment 5 bases; nucleotides outside the gene matches: 12. Germline V CDR1 and CDR2: MNHNS, SASEGT. CDR3 length: 15 amino acids. Using immunoSEQ multiplex PCR, the repertoire was profiled, and TCRdb retains in-frame clones only, with some absent. The sample contains about 90,000 clones, roughly 93% of which appear only once. The sample comes from a study of OX40 agonist ivuxolimab in advanced cancers. Study findings and constraints: The study found among the lowest clonal expansion in partial responders at 0.1-3.0 mg/kg. Both CD4+ and CD8+ T cell populations in blood had undergone clonal expansion by week 6 at 0.1 to 3.0 mg/kg. There were, on average, more expanded clones in CD8+ T cells than in CD4+.

The sequencing here drew on CD4+ or CD8+ T cells sorted from blood, taken in a trial of the OX40 agonist ivuxolimab. This sequence was found in an adult with an advanced solid tumor such as melanoma, head and neck, liver or kidney cancer. This rearrangement joins TRBV6-1 to TRBJ2-5; TRBD2 matches at 7 bases. This CDR3 is CASRRDYGVQETQYF. The DNA for the CDR3 is TGTGCCAGCAGAAGGGACTACGGAGTACAGGAGACCCAGTACTTC.